This section outlines one T cell receptor (beta chain) sequence together with its context. Its antigen remains undetermined. One base away there is no much larger clone; base qualities are not given. The Quick-DNA Microprep Kit was used to extract genomic DNA from the sorted cells. TCRbeta DNA was amplified with the immunoSEQ hsTCRbeta kit following the manufacturer's protocol. TCRbeta libraries were sequenced on an Illumina MiSeq instrument. From the authors' description of their analysis: Following removal of out-of-frame sequences, around 2,300,000 distinct TCRbeta sequences were retained, with an average of roughly 70,000 per individual. Two values were used to score each individual: the count of some 150 previously reported CMV-associated TCRbeta sequences and the total count of productive distinct TCRbeta sequences. A beta-binomial model was reimplemented in Python, and random forests from scikit-learn, run with default parameters, were trained on data from the US cohort. Classifier performance on the Belgian cohort was summarized as median AUC with percentile confidence intervals calculated over 10,000 bootstrap iterations. Drawn from immuneACCESS, this table holds only the in-frame rearrangements with V and J called that TCRdb kept. Clones are partly lost; checked studies trace under half to an unresolved V gene and leave the rest unexplained. That table is the source of V, J and clone size, and D and trimming were worked out from the DNA. The sample includes approximately 50,000 clones, with over 70% observed a single time. The ten largest account for around 2.5% of the sample.

Single viable CD3+CD4+CD8-CD45RO+ cells were sorted as memory CD4+ T cells on a FACSAria II. CMV serostatus was assessed using a Roche Elecsys assay, by which serum IgG against CMV pp150, pp28, p38 and p52 was detected. Once the samples were thawed, total CD4+ T cells were enriched through positive selection using CD4 magnetic microbeads. The samples came from a different study that was designed specifically to examine the CD4+ T cell memory repertoire. Peripheral blood mononuclear cells were isolated and cryopreserved according to standard operating procedures, and serum was kept at -80 degrees C. The staining relied on CD3-PerCP (BW264/56), CD4-APC (RPA-T4), CD45RO-PE (UCHT1) and CD8-Pacific Orange (3B5) antibodies, and Sytox blue was used to exclude non-viable cells. Germline trimming: 5 bases from V, 5 bases from J; junction bases outside gene matches: 10. Reading from cysteine to phenylalanine, the CDR3 counts 17 amino acids. Left in the record is the CDR3 DNA by itself, 51 bases read in frame from the first base. Reading the germline V gene (reference sequence) gives CDR1 LNHDA and CDR2 SQIVND.

The sample originates from a study of memory CD4+ T cells and cytomegalovirus serostatus (dated by TCRdb to about 2019). With regard to the full study: The 35 or so healthy Belgian adults in the cohort included 9 who were CMV seropositive and roughly 24 who were CMV seronegative. To replicate a published TCR-based CMV serostatus classifier, the researchers sequenced the CD4+ memory TCRbeta repertoires of a Belgian cohort whose cytomegalovirus serostatus was known.

Points the paper makes about the study in general: Among the 150 to 200 previously reported CMV-associated TCRbeta sequences, some 62 showed up in the CD4+ memory repertoires, with each one found in between one and five individuals. Unlike the original study, which covered naive and memory CD4+ and CD8+ populations, the Belgian study sequenced only CD4+CD45RO+ memory cells. For predicting CMV serostatus, the median bootstrapped AUC was approximately 0.96 using the original framework and about 0.9 using a US-trained random forest. On the Belgian cohort, the classifier built on the original framework reached a median bootstrapped AUC of 0.95, with a 95% CI of 0.76-1.00. The results were interpreted as suggesting that the CMV-associated TCR signature is mostly present in the CD4+ memory repertoire.

The sequence is built from TRBV19 and TRBJ2-1; 12 of the junction bases match TRBD2. The sequence was obtained from an adult in good health and CMV-seropositive. The sample consisted of memory CD4+ T cells from blood. The nucleotides are TGTGCCAGTAGTTCGGTGACTAGCGGGAGTGGTCACAATGAGCAGTTCTTC. It is translated as CASSSVTSGSGHNEQFF. The variable domain in full, with residues beyond the CDR3 obtained from the reference TRBV19 and TRBJ2-1 genes, is DGGITQSPKYLFRKEGQNVTLSCEQNLNHDAMYWYRQDPGQGLRLIYYSQIVNDFQKGDIAEGYSVSREKKESFPLTVTSAQKNPTAFYLCASSSVTSGSGHNEQFFGPGTRLTVL.